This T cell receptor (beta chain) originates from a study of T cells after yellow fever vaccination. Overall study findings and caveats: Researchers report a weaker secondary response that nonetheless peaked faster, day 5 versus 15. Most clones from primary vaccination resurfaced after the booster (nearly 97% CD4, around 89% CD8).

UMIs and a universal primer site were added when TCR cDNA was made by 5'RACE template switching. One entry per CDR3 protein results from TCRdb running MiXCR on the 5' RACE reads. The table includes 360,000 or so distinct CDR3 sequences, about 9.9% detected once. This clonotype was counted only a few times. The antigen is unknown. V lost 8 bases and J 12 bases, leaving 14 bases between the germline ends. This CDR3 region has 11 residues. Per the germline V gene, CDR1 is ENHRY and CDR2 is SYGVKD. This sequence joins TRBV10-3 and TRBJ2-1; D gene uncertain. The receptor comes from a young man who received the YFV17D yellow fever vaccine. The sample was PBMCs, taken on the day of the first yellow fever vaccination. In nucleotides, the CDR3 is TGTGCCATCTCCGATGGGCCCCGGCAGTTCTTC. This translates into CAISDGPRQFF.